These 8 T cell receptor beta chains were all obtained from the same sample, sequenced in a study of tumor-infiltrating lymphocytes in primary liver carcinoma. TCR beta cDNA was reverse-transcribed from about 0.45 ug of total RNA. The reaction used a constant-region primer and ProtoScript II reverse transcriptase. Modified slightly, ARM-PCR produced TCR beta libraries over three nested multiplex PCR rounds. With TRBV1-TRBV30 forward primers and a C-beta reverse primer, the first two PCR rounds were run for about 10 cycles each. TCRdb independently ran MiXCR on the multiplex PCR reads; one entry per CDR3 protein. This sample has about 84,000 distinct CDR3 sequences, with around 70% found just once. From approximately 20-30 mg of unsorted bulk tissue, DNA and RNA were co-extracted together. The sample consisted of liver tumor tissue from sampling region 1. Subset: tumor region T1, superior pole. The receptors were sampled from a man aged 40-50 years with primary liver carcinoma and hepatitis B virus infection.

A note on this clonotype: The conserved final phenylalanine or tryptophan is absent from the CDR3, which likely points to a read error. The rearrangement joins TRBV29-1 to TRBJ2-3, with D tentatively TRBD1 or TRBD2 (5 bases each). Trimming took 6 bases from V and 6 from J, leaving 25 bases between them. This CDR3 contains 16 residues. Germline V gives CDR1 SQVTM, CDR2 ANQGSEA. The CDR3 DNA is TGCAGCGTGGGGGTCCCTGCGGAGACCGTCATGGATACGCAGTATTCT. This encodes CSVGVPAETVMDTQYS.

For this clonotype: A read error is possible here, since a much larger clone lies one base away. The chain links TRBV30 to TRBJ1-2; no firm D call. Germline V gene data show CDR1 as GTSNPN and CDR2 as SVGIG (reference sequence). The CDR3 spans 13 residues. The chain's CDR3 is CAWNAGELYVYTF. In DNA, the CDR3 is TGTGCCTGGAACGCCGGCGAACTCTATGTCTACACCTTC.

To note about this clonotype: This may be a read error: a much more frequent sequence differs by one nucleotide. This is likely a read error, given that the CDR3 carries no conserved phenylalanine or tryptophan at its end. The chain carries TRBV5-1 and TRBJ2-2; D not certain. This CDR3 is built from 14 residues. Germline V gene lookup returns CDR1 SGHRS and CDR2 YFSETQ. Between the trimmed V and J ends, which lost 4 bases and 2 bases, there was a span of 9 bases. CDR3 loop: CASSADANTGELFI. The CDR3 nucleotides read TGCGCCAGCAGCGCCGACGCAAACACCGGGGAGCTGTTTATT.

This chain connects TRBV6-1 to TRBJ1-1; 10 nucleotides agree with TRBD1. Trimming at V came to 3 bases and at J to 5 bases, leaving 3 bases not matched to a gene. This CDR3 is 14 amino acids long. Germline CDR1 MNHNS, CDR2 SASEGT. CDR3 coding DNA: TGTGCCAGCAGTGATGAGGACAGGGGGACTGAAGCTTTCTTT. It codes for CASSDEDRGTEAFF.

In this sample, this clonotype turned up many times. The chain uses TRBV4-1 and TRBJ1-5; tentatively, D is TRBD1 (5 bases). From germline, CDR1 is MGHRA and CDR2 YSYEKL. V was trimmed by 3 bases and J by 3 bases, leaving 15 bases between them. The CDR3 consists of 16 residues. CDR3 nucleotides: TGCGCCAGCAGCCACCAAATTGGGGCCAACAATCAGCCCCAGCATTTT. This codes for CASSHQIGANNQPQHF.

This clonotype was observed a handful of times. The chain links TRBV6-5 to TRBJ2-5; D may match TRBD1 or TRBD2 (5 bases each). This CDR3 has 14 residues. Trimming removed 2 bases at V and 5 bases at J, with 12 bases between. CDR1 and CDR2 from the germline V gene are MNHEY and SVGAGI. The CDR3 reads CASSYTGTWETQYF. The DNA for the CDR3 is TGTGCCAGCAGTTACACCGGGACCTGGGAGACCCAGTACTTC.

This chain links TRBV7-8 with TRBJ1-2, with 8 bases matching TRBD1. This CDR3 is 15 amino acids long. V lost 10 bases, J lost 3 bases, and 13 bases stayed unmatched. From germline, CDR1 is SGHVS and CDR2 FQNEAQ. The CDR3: CAISWRTGNHYGYTF. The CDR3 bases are TGTGCCATCAGTTGGAGGACAGGGAACCACTATGGCTACACCTTC.

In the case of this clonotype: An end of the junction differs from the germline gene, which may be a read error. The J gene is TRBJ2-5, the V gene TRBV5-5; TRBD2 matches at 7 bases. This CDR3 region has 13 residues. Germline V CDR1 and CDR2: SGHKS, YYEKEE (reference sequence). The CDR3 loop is CASNLAGEETQYF. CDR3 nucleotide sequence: TGTGCCAGCAACTTGGCGGGAGAGGAGACTCAGTACTTC.